The 9 T cell receptor beta chains reported below all come from one sample, sequenced in a study of OX40 agonist ivuxolimab in advanced cancers. Profiling relied on immunoSEQ multiplex PCR, and the TCRdb table lists in-frame clones only, not all of them. The sample includes about 64,000 clones, about four fifths of them seen just once. Sequences were derived from CD4+ or CD8+ T cells sorted from blood, sampled in a trial of the OX40 agonist ivuxolimab. Source of these receptors: an adult with an advanced solid tumor such as melanoma, head and neck, liver or kidney cancer.

The chain recombines TRBV19 with TRBJ2-6; D not resolved. The CDR3 consists of 13 residues. The V and J ends lost 4 bases and 0 bases respectively, with 1 base between them. Germline assignment: CDR1 LNHDA and CDR2 SQIVND (reference sequence). The CDR3, as DNA: TGTGCCAGTAGTACCTCTGGGGCCAACGTCCTGACTTTC. This gives the protein CASSTSGANVLTF.

V is TRBV7-2 and J is TRBJ1-1; 8 bases are shared with TRBD1. The CDR3 covers 14 residues. Germline values: CDR1 SGHTA, CDR2 FQGNSA. V trimming: 0 bases; J trimming: 4 bases; junction bases outside the gene matches: 1. CDR3 sequence (DNA): TGTGCCAGCAGCTTAGCTGACAGGGGCACTGAAGCTTTCTTT. Its protein product is CASSLADRGTEAFF.

The J gene is TRBJ2-2, the V gene TRBV30; 8 bases align to TRBD2. Germline CDR1 and CDR2: GTSNPN and SVGIG (reference sequence). Trimming cost V 5 bases and J 0 bases; bases outside gene matches: 2. This CDR3 has 14 residues. This CDR3 reads CAWEGLANTGELFF. Written as DNA, the CDR3 is TGTGCCTGGGAGGGACTAGCGAACACCGGGGAGCTGTTTTTT.

The chain couples TRBV5-1 to TRBJ2-5, with 13 bases identical to TRBD2. CDR1 is SGHRS, CDR2 YFSETQ, per germline. This CDR3 region has 18 residues. V lost 2 bases and J lost 5; bases outside the gene matches: 12. CDR3 nucleotides: TGCGCCAGCAGCTTCGGACTAGCGGGAGCGGTCTCTATTGAGACCCAGTACTTC. Translated, it gives CASSFGLAGAVSIETQYF.

The V call is TRBV6-4, the J call TRBJ2-2, with 11 bases fitting TRBD2. V was pared by 6 bases and J by 0 bases, with 6 bases of the junction left unmatched. Germline V gene sequence: CDR1 MRHNA, CDR2 SNTAGT. This CDR3 is 17 amino acids long. The CDR3 DNA reads TGTGCCAGCAGCAAACTAGCGGGAGTCGCGAACACCGGGGAGCTGTTTTTT. Translating it yields CASSKLAGVANTGELFF.

This chain joins TRBV5-4 and TRBJ2-5; D gene uncertain. The CDR3 covers 14 residues. V dropped 3 bases and J dropped 1 base, with 10 bases sitting between them. Looked up from germline, CDR1 is SGHNT and CDR2 is YYREEE (reference sequence). CDR3 loop: CASSSEGPQETQYF. The CDR3 DNA follows: TGTGCCAGCAGCTCTGAAGGTCCCCAAGAGACCCAGTACTTC.

The CDR3 protein is CASSLVFHAPLAFF. In nucleotides, the CDR3 is TGTGCCAGCAGTTTGGTTTTTCACGCACCATTAGCTTTCTTT. This chain links TRBV6-5 with TRBJ1-1, with no clear D. This CDR3 spans 14 amino acids. Trimming took off 4 bases at V and 10 bases at J, with 19 bases between the two ends. Germline assignment: CDR1 MNHEY and CDR2 SVGAGI.

The CDR3 here is CASSLVWGELHEQYF. The CDR3 DNA reads TGCGCCAGCAGCTTGGTCTGGGGGGAACTTCACGAGCAGTACTTC. The chain couples TRBV5-1 to TRBJ2-7, with D maybe TRBD2 (6 bases). Between the trimmed V and J ends, which lost 0 bases and 5 bases, there was a span of 15 bases. Germline V gene sequence: CDR1 SGHRS, CDR2 YFSETQ. The CDR3 covers 15 residues.

The sample holds one count of this clone. As DNA, the CDR3 is TGTGCCAGCAGCTTGGACAGAAGGTACGAGCAGTACTTC. Its protein product is CASSLDRRYEQYF. The chain joins TRBV7-8 to TRBJ2-7; maybe TRBD1 (6 bases). Deletions cut 3 bases from V and 4 bases from J, with 10 bases between. The CDR3 runs 13 residues. The germline gives CDR1 SGHVS, CDR2 FQNEAQ. The full variable domain, completed using reference TRBV7-8 and TRBJ2-7, is GAGVSQSPRYKVAKRGQDVALRCDPISGHVSLFWYQQALGQGPEFLTYFQNEAQLDKSGLPSDRFFAERPEGSVSTLKIQRTQQEDSAVYLCASSLDRRYEQYFGPGTRLTVT.